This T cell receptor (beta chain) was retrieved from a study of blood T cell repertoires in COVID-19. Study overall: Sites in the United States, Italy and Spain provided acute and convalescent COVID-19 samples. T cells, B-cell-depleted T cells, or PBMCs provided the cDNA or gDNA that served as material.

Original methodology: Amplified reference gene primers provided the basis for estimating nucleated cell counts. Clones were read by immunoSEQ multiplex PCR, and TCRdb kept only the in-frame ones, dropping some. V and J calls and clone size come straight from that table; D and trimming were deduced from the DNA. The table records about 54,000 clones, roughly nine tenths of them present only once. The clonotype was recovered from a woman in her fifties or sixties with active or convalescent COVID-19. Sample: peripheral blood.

CDR3 protein: CASSHRTGSGNTIYF. The DNA of the CDR3 is TGTGCCAGCAGCCACCGGACAGGCTCTGGAAACACCATATATTTT. The chain has TRBV16 and TRBJ1-3; 7 nucleotides agree with TRBD1. The V and J ends lost 3 bases and 0 bases, in that order; junction bases with no gene match: 2. CDR3 length: 15 amino acids. Germline CDR1 and CDR2: KGHSY and FQNENV.